This T cell receptor (beta chain) originates from a study of blood T cell repertoires in COVID-19. The germline V gene encodes CDR1 SNHLY and CDR2 FYNNEI. This CDR3 is 13 amino acids long. Trimming took 8 bases from V and 2 from J; bases not matched to a gene: 3. TCRdb keeps only in-frame clones here, not all; method: immunoSEQ multiplex PCR. The data contain around 56,000 clones, more than 60% of them singletons. Sequencing was performed on peripheral blood. This receptor was identified in a woman aged 70 to 79 with acute or convalescent COVID-19. V gene TRBV2 combines with J gene TRBJ1-5; 7 nucleotides align to TRBD1. The CDR3 sequence: CASHRGGNQPQHF. DNA for the CDR3: TGTGCCAGCCACAGGGGAGGCAATCAGCCCCAGCATTTT.